What follows are 8 T cell receptor beta chains derived from one specimen sequenced in a study of blood T cell repertoires in COVID-19. The data were produced by immunoSEQ multiplex PCR, yet TCRdb's version contains in-frame clones alone and is incomplete. Of about 170,000 clones in the sample, approximately 84% were seen once. Sequencing was carried out using peripheral blood. All receptors derive from a man in his 70s with active or convalescent COVID-19.

This chain connects TRBV7-9 to TRBJ2-6; D perhaps matches TRBD1 (6 bases). The V and J ends lost 3 bases and 2 bases respectively, with 8 bases between them. The CDR3 loop spans 15 amino acids. Germline V CDR1 and CDR2: SEHNR, FQNEAQ (reference sequence). For the CDR3, the DNA is TGTGCCAGCAGCTTTGCAGGGGCTGGGGCCAACGTCCTGACTTTC. Translated, it gives CASSFAGAGANVLTF.

The chain joins TRBV7-2 to TRBJ1-3; no definite D call. V lost 5 bases, J lost 3 bases, and 8 bases lay in between. The length of the CDR3 is 13 residues. Germline CDR1 is SGHTA and CDR2 is FQGNSA. In DNA form, the CDR3 reads TGTGCCAGCAGCCCTAGGAGTGGAAACACCATATATTTT. It codes for CASSPRSGNTIYF.

CDR3 sequence: CASRGSSNTGELFF. The CDR3 nucleotides read TGTGCCAGCAGGGGCAGTTCGAACACCGGGGAGCTGTTTTTT. This sequence joins TRBV2 and TRBJ2-2; D is uncertain. The CDR3 runs to 14 residues. Germline-derived CDR1 and CDR2 are SNHLY and FYNNEI. V dropped 6 bases and J dropped 0 bases, with 8 bases sitting between them.

The CDR3, as DNA: TGTGCCAGCAGTGAAGGGCGGGGGGGGAGAACCCAGTACTTC. Its translation: CASSEGRGGRTQYF. The V and J genes are TRBV2 and TRBJ2-5; 9 bases agree with TRBD2. The CDR3 consists of 14 residues. V dropped 1 base and J dropped 8; count of bases not matched to a gene: 5. Germline-derived CDR1 and CDR2 are SNHLY and FYNNEI.

The V and J genes are TRBV19 and TRBJ2-7, with TRBD1 identical over 7 bases. V lost 6 bases and J lost 5; bases outside the gene matches: 7. This CDR3 is 13 amino acids long. CDR1 and CDR2 (germline): LNHDA, SQIVND (reference sequence). CDR3: CASSDREIDEQYF. The CDR3 region has the DNA TGTGCCAGTAGCGACAGGGAAATCGACGAGCAGTACTTC.

V is TRBV18 and J is TRBJ2-7; 9 bases align to TRBD2. CDR3 length equals 18 residues. Germline assignment: CDR1 KGHSH and CDR2 LQKENI. V shed 3 bases and J 2 bases; nucleotides not matched to a gene: 14. The CDR3 bases are TGTGCCAGCTCACCGCGGGGGGGAGCACTCAGGTTCCCCTACGAGCAGTACTTC. This codes for CASSPRGGALRFPYEQYF. The complete variable domain, with remaining parts taken from reference TRBV18 and TRBJ2-7, reads NAGVMQNPRHLVRRRGQEARLRCSPMKGHSHVYWYRQLPEEGLKFMVYLQKENIIDESGMPKERFSAEFPKEGPSILRIQQVVRGDSAAYFCASSPRGGALRFPYEQYFGPGTRLTVT.

The chain uses TRBV6-5 and TRBJ1-3, with 10 bases aligning to TRBD1. Germline CDR1 reads MNHEY; CDR2 reads SVGAGI. V dropped 2 bases and J dropped 3; count of bases not matched to a gene: 1. CDR3 size: 15 residues. The CDR3 bases are TGTGCCAGCAGTTACGACAGGGGGCTTGGAAACACCATATATTTT. The encoded protein is CASSYDRGLGNTIYF.

The DNA for the CDR3 is TGTGCCAGCAGGCCCCAGGACAGGGGCTCTGGAAACACCATATATTTT. It codes for CASRPQDRGSGNTIYF. The rearrangement joins TRBV28 to TRBJ1-3; 9 bases fit TRBD1. The CDR3 runs to 16 residues. J lost 0 bases, V lost 6 bases, and 6 bases had no gene match. Germline values: CDR1 MDHEN, CDR2 SYDVKM.